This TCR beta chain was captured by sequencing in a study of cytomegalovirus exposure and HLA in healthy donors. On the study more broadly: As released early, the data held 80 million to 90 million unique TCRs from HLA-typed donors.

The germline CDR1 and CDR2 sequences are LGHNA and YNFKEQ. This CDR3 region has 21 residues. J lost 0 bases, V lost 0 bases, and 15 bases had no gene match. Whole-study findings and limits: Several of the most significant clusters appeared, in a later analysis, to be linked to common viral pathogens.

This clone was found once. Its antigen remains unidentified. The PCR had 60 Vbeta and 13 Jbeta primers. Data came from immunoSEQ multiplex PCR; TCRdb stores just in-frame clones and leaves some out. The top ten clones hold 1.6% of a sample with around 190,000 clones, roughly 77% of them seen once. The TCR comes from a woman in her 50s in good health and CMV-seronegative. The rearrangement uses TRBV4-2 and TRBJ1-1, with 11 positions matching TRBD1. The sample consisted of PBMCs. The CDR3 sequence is CASSQDSLPGQGGKLNTEAFF. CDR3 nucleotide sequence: TGTGCCAGCAGCCAAGACTCTCTTCCGGGACAGGGGGGAAAGCTGAACACTGAAGCTTTCTTT.